Each of the 32 T cell receptor beta chains below was sequenced from the same sample in a study of blood T cells in healthy people across ages. A second PCR, run for roughly 7 to 11 cycles, used a sample-barcoded 5' primer plus a J-beta primer mix. Each CDR3 protein gets one entry after TCRdb re-called the 5' RACE reads with MiXCR. The data contain about 900,000 distinct CDR3 sequences, around 48% of them singletons. The sample consisted of blood. Receptors were obtained from a man aged 25 to 40 in good health.

This clonotype showed up just once. The rearrangement joins TRBV3-1 to TRBJ2-7; D not certain. Looked up from germline, CDR1 is LGHDT and CDR2 is YNNKEL (reference sequence). The CDR3 sequence is 12 residues long. V was pared by 1 base and J by 5 bases, with 6 bases between. CDR3 DNA: TGTGCCAGCAGCCAAGTGTGGGACGAGCAGTACTTC. Protein product: CASSQVWDEQYF.

The V gene is TRBV4-2, the J gene TRBJ1-2; TRBD1 agrees at 9 bases. Trimming at V came to 4 bases and at J to 4 bases, leaving 4 bases not matched to a gene. The CDR3 covers 14 residues. The germline CDR1 and CDR2 sequences are LGHNA and YNFKEQ. DNA of the CDR3: TGTGCCAGCAGCCCCGGGACAGGGATCTATGGCTACACCTTC. Translating gives CASSPGTGIYGYTF.

The V and J genes are TRBV3-1 and TRBJ2-1, with a weak D call TRBD1 (6 bases). V lost 4 bases and J lost 7, with 14 bases in between. The germline V gene has CDR1 LGHDT and CDR2 YNNKEL (reference sequence). The CDR3 is 14 residues long. The CDR3 DNA reads as TGTGCCAGCAGCCCCTCAGGGGCCGGGAATGAGCAGTTCTTC. Translating it yields CASSPSGAGNEQFF.

The V and J genes are TRBV4-1 and TRBJ2-7; 9 bases align to TRBD1. Germline lookup yields CDR1 MGHRA and CDR2 YSYEKL. V was clipped by 0 bases and J by 2 bases; unmatched bases: 8. The CDR3 length is 17 residues. The DNA for the CDR3 is TGCGCCAGCAGCCAAGATGGGGGACAGGGACGGGCCTACGAGCAGTACTTC. Translation gives CASSQDGGQGRAYEQYF.

In its sample, this clonotype was seen a few times. This chain links TRBV28 with TRBJ2-7; D possibly corresponds to TRBD2 (6 bases). V was clipped by 7 bases and J by 5 bases, with 15 bases between them. CDR3 length: 13 residues. Per the germline V gene, CDR1 is MDHEN and CDR2 is SYDVKM. The CDR3 reads CASNGGLVDEQYF. In DNA form, the CDR3 reads TGTGCCAGCAACGGGGGATTAGTCGACGAGCAGTACTTC. The complete variable domain, with remaining parts taken from reference TRBV28 and TRBJ2-7, reads DVKVTQSSRYLVKRTGEKVFLECVQDMDHENMFWYRQDPGLGLRLIYFSYDVKMKEKGDIPEGYSVSREKKERFSLILESASTNQTSMYLCASNGGLVDEQYFGPGTRLTVT.

V is TRBV27 and J is TRBJ2-4, with D maybe TRBD1 (7 bases). There are 13 residues in the CDR3. Trimming took 6 bases from V and 13 from J, leaving 19 bases between them. Germline lookup yields CDR1 MNHEY and CDR2 SMNVEV (reference sequence). The CDR3 DNA reads TGTGCCAGCAGATTCAGGGGGGTAGGGGAGCAGTACTTC. Its translation is CASRFRGVGEQYF.

The table lists this clonotype with a count of one. The chain is built from TRBV6-6 and TRBJ2-2, with 10 positions matching TRBD1. There are 15 residues in the CDR3. Germline CDR1 and CDR2: MNHNY and SVGAGI (reference sequence). V was pared by 4 bases and J by 4 bases, with 3 bases of the junction left unmatched. The CDR3 region has the DNA TGTGCCAGCAGTTCGAGGACAGGGGGCACCGGGGAGCTGTTTTTT. Translating gives CASSSRTGGTGELFF.

This clonotype was seen more than once but under ten times. The chain employs TRBV6-2 or TRBV6-3 and TRBJ2-3; 15 bases line up with TRBD2. The V gene end was trimmed by 5 bases and the J gene end by 2 bases; junction bases not matched to a gene: 8. The germline gives CDR1 MNHEY, CDR2 SVGEGT. The CDR3 sequence is 18 residues long. The CDR3 DNA reads as TGTGCCAGCAGTCTCGGGACTAGCGGGGGGCCCGTCACAGATACGCAGTATTTT. Its protein is CASSLGTSGGPVTDTQYF.

In regard to this clonotype: One end of the junction does not line up with germline, which may come from a read error. The chain combines TRBV6-6 with TRBJ2-7; D is perhaps TRBD1 (5 bases). The CDR3 covers 11 residues. Germline V gives CDR1 MNHNY, CDR2 SVGAGI (reference sequence). CDR3 sequence: CASSGAYERYF. In nucleotides, the CDR3 is TGTGCCAGCAGTGGGGCTTACGAGCGGTACTTC.

The chain carries TRBV7-9 and TRBJ2-1; D may match TRBD1 or TRBD2 (5 bases each). V gave up 5 bases and J gave up 4 bases, with 15 bases separating them. In germline, CDR1 is SEHNR, CDR2 FQNEAQ (reference sequence). CDR3 length: 15 residues. DNA of the CDR3: TGTGCCAGCAGCCCCCGGGACGGCGATTACAATGAGCAGTTCTTC. Amino acid sequence: CASSPRDGDYNEQFF.

This clonotype came up a few times. Written as DNA, the CDR3 is TGTGCCATCAGTGAGGCCCGTCAACAGGGGAACTATGGCTACACCTTC. Translation gives CAISEARQQGNYGYTF. The V gene is TRBV10-3, the J gene TRBJ1-2; TRBD1 aligns across 7 bases. The V segment lost 2 bases and the J segment 2 bases; nucleotides outside the gene matches: 8. The CDR3 extends over 16 amino acids. Germline lookup yields CDR1 ENHRY and CDR2 SYGVKD.

This clonotype appeared once. The chain couples TRBV20-1 to TRBJ2-2; D is uncertain. V was trimmed by 0 bases and J by 6 bases, leaving 2 bases between them. Germline V gene lookup returns CDR1 DFQATT and CDR2 SNEGSKA (reference sequence). CDR3 size: 11 residues. The chain's CDR3 is CSARESGELFF. The CDR3 region has the DNA TGCAGTGCTAGAGAGTCCGGGGAGCTGTTTTTT.

This clonotype appeared a few times. V usage is TRBV5-1 and J usage is TRBJ1-1, with a tentative D call TRBD1 (5 bases). The CDR3 loop spans 15 amino acids. Deletions cut 4 bases from V and 1 base from J, with 14 bases between. Germline V gives CDR1 SGHRS, CDR2 YFSETQ. The CDR3 nucleotides read TGCGCCAGCAGCGTAATGGGACGGACGAACACTGAAGCTTTCTTT. Translation: CASSVMGRTNTEAFF.

The chain carries TRBV25-1 and TRBJ2-1; D unresolved. CDR1 and CDR2 from the germline V gene are MGHDK and SYGVNS. V was shortened by 5 bases and J by 2 bases, with 10 bases between the two germline ends. The CDR3 is made up of 14 amino acids. This CDR3 is CASSFTDPYNEQFF. DNA for the CDR3: TGTGCCAGCAGTTTCACAGACCCCTACAATGAGCAGTTCTTC.

The gene calls are TRBV15 and TRBJ2-5; no firm D call. The CDR3 totals 15 residues. V was pared by 0 bases and J by 5 bases, with 13 bases between. Germline V gives CDR1 LNHNV, CDR2 YYDKDF (reference sequence). CDR3 sequence (DNA): TGTGCCACCAGCAGAGATCGAAGTGATCGGGAGACCCAGTACTTC. As protein: CATSRDRSDRETQYF.

This clonotype was counted once. This chain joins TRBV28 and TRBJ2-1; TRBD2 agrees at 10 bases. The junction had 5 bases not matched to a gene; V was cut back by 6 bases and J by 3 bases. The germline V gene has CDR1 MDHEN and CDR2 SYDVKM. CDR3 size: 15 residues. The CDR3 coding sequence is TGTGCCAGCAGCTGGACTAGCGGTATCTACAATGAGCAGTTCTTC. Protein sequence: CASSWTSGIYNEQFF.

The genes are TRBV20-1 and TRBJ2-1; 9 nucleotides line up with TRBD2. This CDR3 is 13 amino acids long. Germline values: CDR1 DFQATT, CDR2 SNEGSKA (reference sequence). V shed 5 bases and J 4 bases; nucleotides not matched to a gene: 3. CDR3 sequence reads: CSALAGVYNEQFF. CDR3 in DNA: TGCAGTGCTTTAGCGGGGGTATACAATGAGCAGTTCTTC.

V usage is TRBV6-2 or TRBV6-3 and J usage is TRBJ1-4; D is uncertain. Germline CDR1 MNHEY, CDR2 SVGEGT. The V end was cut by 6 bases, the J end by 7 bases, with 15 bases between. This CDR3 contains 14 residues. The CDR3 loop is CASRLHGTAEKLFF. The CDR3 DNA reads as TGTGCCAGCAGATTACACGGAACGGCTGAAAAACTGTTTTTT.

V usage is TRBV11-2 and J usage is TRBJ1-4; no definite D call. V dropped 5 bases and J dropped 6 bases, with 13 bases sitting between them. Germline loops: CDR1 SGHAT, CDR2 FQNNGV. The CDR3 spans 14 residues. CDR3 sequence: CASSLMTRDEKLFF. CDR3 nucleotides: TGTGCCAGCAGCCTTATGACGCGAGATGAAAAACTGTTTTTT.

V is TRBV7-9 and J is TRBJ2-1; 10 positions match TRBD1. The V gene's germline CDR1 is SEHNR and CDR2 FQNEAQ (reference sequence). The CDR3 contains 17 residues. The ends lost 4 bases at V and 8 bases at J; junction bases unmatched: 14. The CDR3 coding sequence is TGTGCCAGCAGCTCAACGGGCCCGGGACAGGGGATGTATGAGCAGTTCTTC. Residues: CASSSTGPGQGMYEQFF. The complete variable domain, with remaining parts taken from reference TRBV7-9 and TRBJ2-1, reads DTGVSQNPRHKITKRGQNVTFRCDPISEHNRLYWYRQTLGQGPEFLTYFQNEAQLEKSRLLSDRFSAERPKGSFSTLEIQRTEQGDSAMYLCASSSTGPGQGMYEQFFGPGTRLTVL.

The genes are TRBV7-8 and TRBJ2-1; TRBD1 matches at 11 bases. Germline-derived CDR1 and CDR2 are SGHVS and FQNEAQ. V lost 5 bases and J lost 7; bases outside the gene matches: 10. This CDR3 has 16 amino acids. The CDR3 protein is CASSLGTGGFRNEQFF. In DNA form, the CDR3 reads TGTGCCAGCAGCCTGGGGACAGGGGGGTTTAGGAATGAGCAGTTCTTC.

This clonotype was observed once. V usage is TRBV10-3 and J usage is TRBJ2-1; possibly TRBD1 or TRBD2 for D (5 bases each). The CDR3 sequence is 13 residues long. V was clipped by 8 bases and J by 2 bases, with 10 bases between them. Germline V lookup: CDR1 ENHRY, CDR2 SYGVKD. The CDR3 sequence: CAIWDPAYNEQFF. CDR3 coding DNA: TGTGCCATCTGGGACCCCGCCTACAATGAGCAGTTCTTC.

The rearrangement uses TRBV14 and TRBJ2-7; 8 nucleotides match TRBD1. The CDR3 sequence is 19 residues long. Germline CDR1 and CDR2: SGHDN and FVKESK. After removal of 4 bases from V and 7 bases from J, the junction contained 24 bases not matched to a gene. As DNA, the CDR3 is TGTGCCAGCAGCCCCGGACCGGGACAGGACTACCTACTCTATTATGAGCAGTACTTC. Translation: CASSPGPGQDYLLYYEQYF. Filled out from reference TRBV14 and TRBJ2-7, the complete variable domain reads EAGVTQFPSHSVIEKGQTVTLRCDPISGHDNLYWYRRVMGKEIKFLLHFVKESKQDESGMPNNRFLAERTGGTYSTLKVQPAELEDSGVYFCASSPGPGQDYLLYYEQYFGPGTRLTVT.

Comments on this clonotype: This may be a read error: a much more frequent sequence differs by one nucleotide. The chain combines TRBV20-1 with TRBJ2-7, with 8 bases that match TRBD1. V was clipped by 6 bases and J by 7 bases; unmatched bases: 11. CDR1 and CDR2 from the germline V gene are DFQATT and SNEGSKA (reference sequence). The CDR3 sequence is 13 residues long. CDR3 amino acids: CSAPLQGGNEQYF. DNA for the CDR3: TGCAGTGCCCCATTACAGGGGGGCAATGAGCAGTACTTC.

V is TRBV7-2 and J is TRBJ2-1; D may be TRBD2 (6 bases). Trimming took off 5 bases at V and 7 bases at J, with 18 bases between the two ends. In germline, CDR1 is SGHTA, CDR2 FQGNSA. The CDR3 runs 15 residues. The CDR3 bases are TGTGCCAGCAGCCGAACCCGGGACCGGGGGAATGAGCAGTTCTTC. Translation: CASSRTRDRGNEQFF.

This chain connects TRBV9 to TRBJ2-5; D is perhaps TRBD1 (6 bases). Per germline, CDR1 SGDLS and CDR2 YYNGEE. The CDR3 has 13 residues. V was clipped by 5 bases and J by 5 bases, with 13 bases between them. Here the CDR3 reads CASRSQGEETQYF. The CDR3 region has the DNA TGTGCCAGCAGGTCACAGGGTGAGGAGACCCAGTACTTC.

The chain combines TRBV29-1 with TRBJ1-2, with 8 positions matching TRBD1. The junction had 6 bases not matched to a gene; V was cut back by 7 bases and J by 2 bases. The germline V gene encodes CDR1 SQVTM and CDR2 ANQGSEA. This CDR3 has 13 amino acids. CDR3 amino acids: CSALTGDNYGYTF. In DNA, the CDR3 is TGCAGCGCCCTGACAGGGGACAACTATGGCTACACCTTC.

This clonotype was counted a few times. V and J are TRBV7-2 and TRBJ1-1; D gene ambiguous. The CDR3 is 11 amino acids. The germline V and J ends were trimmed by 0 bases and 8 bases, with 4 bases remaining between them. Germline V gives CDR1 SGHTA, CDR2 FQGNSA. This CDR3 reads CASSLAWEAFF. The CDR3 nucleotides are TGTGCCAGCAGCTTAGCCTGGGAAGCTTTCTTT. The whole variable domain, remainder taken from reference TRBV7-2 and TRBJ1-1, is GAGVSQSPSNKVTEKGKDVELRCDPISGHTALYWYRQSLGQGLEFLIYFQGNSAPDKSGLPSDRFSAERTGGSVSTLTIQRTQQEDSAVYLCASSLAWEAFFGQGTRLTVV.

V gene TRBV20-1 combines with J gene TRBJ2-3; weak D call: TRBD2 (5 bases). The CDR3 covers 15 residues. The germline V gene has CDR1 DFQATT and CDR2 SNEGSKA (reference sequence). With 0 bases removed from V and 2 bases from J, the gap between germline ends came to 12 bases. The CDR3 loop reads CSAREASLITDTQYF. CDR3 coding DNA: TGCAGTGCTAGAGAGGCTAGCCTCATCACAGATACGCAGTATTTT.

Note on this clonotype: One end of the junction varies from germline; a read error may be responsible. V usage is TRBV7-9 and J usage is TRBJ2-2, with D possibly called TRBD1 or TRBD2 (5 bases each). There are 15 residues in the CDR3. Germline CDR1 reads SEHNR; CDR2 reads FQNEAQ (reference sequence). CDR3 amino acids: CASSPFDSATGEQFF. DNA of the CDR3: TGTGCCAGCAGCCCCTTCGACAGTGCCACCGGGGAGCAGTTTTTT.

The sample holds a few counts of this clonotype. The V and J genes are TRBV4-1 and TRBJ1-6, with a possible D match to TRBD1 (5 bases). The CDR3 contains 15 residues. Looked up from germline, CDR1 is MGHRA and CDR2 is YSYEKL. V was clipped by 0 bases and J by 7 bases, with 10 bases between them. The CDR3 DNA is TGCGCCAGCAGCCAAGATGAGGGGTGGAATTCACCCCTCCACTTT. Residues: CASSQDEGWNSPLHF.

V gene TRBV6-4 combines with J gene TRBJ2-4; D could derive from TRBD1 or TRBD2 (5 bases each). The V gene lost 2 bases and the J gene lost 2 bases, with 7 bases spanning the gap. There are 14 residues in the CDR3. Germline CDR1 reads MRHNA; CDR2 reads SNTAGT. The DNA of the CDR3 is TGTGCCAGCAGTGACGGGGGACCCAAAAACATTCAGTACTTC. As protein: CASSDGGPKNIQYF.